The TCR beta chain under discussion was sequenced for a study of beta chain features in type 1 diabetes (dated by TCRdb to the late 2010s). Study-level background: Patients and healthy donors did not differ in mean age, gender distribution, total cell number or subset yield. In the study, TCRB repertoires of sorted circulating CD4+ T cell subsets from recently diagnosed type 1 diabetes patients were compared with those of matched healthy donors. A total of over 95,000,000 sorted cells were examined across all samples, and RNA yield correlated strongly with the number of cells per subset. Naive and central memory subsets were obtained from all 30 or so donors, but regulatory and stem cell-like memory subsets were isolated from only 8 patients and roughly 8 healthy donors.

Each donor gave one peripheral blood draw, about 100 mL on average, collected into heparinised tubes. Naive, central memory, regulatory and stem cell-like memory CD4+ T cells were sorted on a BD FACSAria II using a panel including CD45RO, CCR7, CD25, CD127, CD95 and CD27. A purity above 98% was achieved for all sorted populations. Right away, PBMCs were isolated by Lymphoprep density gradient centrifugation and were stained directly, with no culture step. So that batch effects would be minimized, each experiment stained and sorted samples in pairs, pairing one healthy donor with one patient. Taken from cysteine to phenylalanine, the CDR3 has 16 residues. The DNA shown is the 48-base CDR3, in frame from base 1. In the germline V gene, CDR1 corresponds to MDHEN and CDR2 to SYDVKM. From V the trimming removes 7 bases and from J it removes 2 bases, while the gene matches leave 3 bases of the junction unaccounted for.

This clone was seen only a few times. What this receptor recognizes is not known. No base-level quality is on record; no much larger clone is a single base apart. What the authors observed across the whole study: Fewer insertions and more nucleotide deletions at VDJ recombination sites were observed in patients with type 1 diabetes, implying thymic rearrangement abnormalities. Only small numbers of individuals were included in the HLA sub-analyses, which left unresolved whether HLA type had any influence on TCRB rearrangement. A moderate but significant shortening of TCRB CDR3 length was observed in type 1 diabetes patients in all four CD4+ subsets. Shorter templates might be favored by PCR, yet because patient and control samples were amplified and corrected together, any such skew would affect both groups equally. Sequencing cDNA rather than genomic DNA could over-represent highly expressing activated cells, although activation and CD3 levels did not differ between groups. Naive, central memory and regulatory TCRB repertoires appeared more similar among patients than among healthy donors.

The entire amount of isolated RNA was reverse transcribed using the High Capacity cDNA Reverse Transcription Kit, so the sequenced TCRB transcripts were expressed ones. Deep immunoSEQ sequencing was performed on naive, central memory and regulatory T cell samples, with an average of around 3.4 million total reads per sample. Sorted cells were lysed in RLT buffer, and RNA was extracted using DNase-treated RNeasy Micro or Mini kits according to cell number. Each cell subset was processed on its own to prevent cross-contamination, while patient and healthy donor samples were processed together. TCRB sequences were amplified from cDNA with the immunoSEQ multiplex PCR, producing 87-bp fragments spanning the CDR3 region. Amplicons were sequenced on the Illumina HiSeq platform. The original pipeline was this. Synthetic template baselines were used to correct PCR bias computationally, reads within Hamming distance 2 were collapsed, and singletons that could not be merged were discarded. Reads were aligned to IMGT to assign V, D and J genes, CDR3 length, and insertions or deletions at six rearrangement sites. Within each subset, clonotype counts were normalized to the number of sorted cells before true diversity and Gini coefficients were calculated with the tcR R package. The overlap coefficient, calculated on TCRB nucleotide sequences, was used to quantify repertoire sharing. The table was pulled from immuneACCESS by TCRdb, which kept in-frame rearrangements only. Such tables lose some clones; where checked, under half of the loss comes from unresolved V genes, and the rest has no known cause. The V and J calls and clone size were taken over from that table, and D and trimming were inferred from the DNA. Counted in this sample were 150,000 to 170,000 clones; approximately 10% of them appeared once. In total, the top ten clones hold 0.5% of the sample.

This clonotype was sampled from a man between 25 and 39 years old with type 1 diabetes. The chain uses TRBV28 and TRBJ2-1; TRBD2 matches 15 bases in the middle. Source material: central memory CD4+ T cells from blood. The CDR3 protein: CASKRTSGRAYNEQFF. The base sequence is TGTGCCAGCAAACGGACTAGCGGGAGGGCCTACAATGAGCAGTTCTTC.